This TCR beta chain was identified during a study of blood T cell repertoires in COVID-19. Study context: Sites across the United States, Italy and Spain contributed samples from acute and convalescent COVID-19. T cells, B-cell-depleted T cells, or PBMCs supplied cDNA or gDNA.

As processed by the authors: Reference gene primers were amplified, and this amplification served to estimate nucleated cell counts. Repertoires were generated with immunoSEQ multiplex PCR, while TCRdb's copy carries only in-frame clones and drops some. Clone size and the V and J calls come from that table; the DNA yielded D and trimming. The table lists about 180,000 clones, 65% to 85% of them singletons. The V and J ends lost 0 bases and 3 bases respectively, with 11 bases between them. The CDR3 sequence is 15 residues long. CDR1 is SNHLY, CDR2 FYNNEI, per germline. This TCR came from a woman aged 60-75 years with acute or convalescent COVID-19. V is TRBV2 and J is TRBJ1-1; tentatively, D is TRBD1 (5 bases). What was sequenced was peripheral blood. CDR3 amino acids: CASSEAEGLYTEAFF. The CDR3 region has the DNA TGTGCCAGCAGTGAAGCGGAGGGGTTGTACACTGAAGCTTTCTTT. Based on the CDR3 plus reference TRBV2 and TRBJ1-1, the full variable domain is EPEVTQTPSHQVTQMGQEVILRCVPISNHLYFYWYRQILGQKVEFLVSFYNNEISEKSEIFDDQFSVERPDGSNFTLKIRSTKLEDSAMYFCASSEAEGLYTEAFFGQGTRLTVV.